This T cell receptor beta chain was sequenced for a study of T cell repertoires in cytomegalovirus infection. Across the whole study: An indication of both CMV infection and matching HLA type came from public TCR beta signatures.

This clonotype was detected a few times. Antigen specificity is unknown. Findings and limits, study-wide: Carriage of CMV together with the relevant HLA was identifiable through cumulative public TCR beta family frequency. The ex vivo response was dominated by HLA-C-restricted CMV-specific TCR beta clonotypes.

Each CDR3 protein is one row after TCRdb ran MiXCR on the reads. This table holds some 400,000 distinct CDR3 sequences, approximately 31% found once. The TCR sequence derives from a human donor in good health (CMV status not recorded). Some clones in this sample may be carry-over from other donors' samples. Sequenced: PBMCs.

DNA for the CDR3: TGTGCCAGCAGTTACTCTAAGGGTCTTGGTGCTTTCTTT. The encoded protein is CASSYSKGLGAFF. The V gene is TRBV6-5, the J gene TRBJ1-1, with D uncertain. V was shortened by 0 bases and J by 11 bases, with 13 bases between the two germline ends. The CDR3 sequence is 13 residues long. CDR1 and CDR2 from the germline V gene are MNHEY and SVGAGI.